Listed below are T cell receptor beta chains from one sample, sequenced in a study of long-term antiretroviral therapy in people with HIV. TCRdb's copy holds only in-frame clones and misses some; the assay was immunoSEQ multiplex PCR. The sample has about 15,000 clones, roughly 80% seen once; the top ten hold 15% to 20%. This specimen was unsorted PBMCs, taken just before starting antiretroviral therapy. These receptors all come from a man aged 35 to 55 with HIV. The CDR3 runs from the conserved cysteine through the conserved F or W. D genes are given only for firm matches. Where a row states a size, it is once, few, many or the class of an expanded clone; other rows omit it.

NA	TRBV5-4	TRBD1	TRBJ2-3	CASSLKDRGFTDTQYF	TGTGCCAGCAGCTTAAAGGACAGGGGATTCACAGATACGCAGTATTTT
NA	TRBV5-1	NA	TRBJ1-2	CASSLASSGGNYGYTF	TGCGCCAGCAGCTTGGCCAGCTCCGGGGGTAACTATGGCTACACCTTC
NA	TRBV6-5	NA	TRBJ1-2	CASSTTDFYGYTF	TGTGCCAGCAGCACGACAGACTTCTATGGCTACACCTTC
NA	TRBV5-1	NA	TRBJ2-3	CASSLAGTPTDTQYF	TGCGCCAGCAGCTTGGCAGGGACCCCCACAGATACGCAGTATTTT
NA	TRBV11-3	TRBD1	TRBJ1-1	CASRPGGAGTEAFF	TGTGCCAGCAGACCAGGGGGCGCGGGGACTGAAGCTTTCTTT
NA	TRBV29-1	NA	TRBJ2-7	CSVEEGTYEQYF	TGCAGCGTTGAAGAGGGGACCTACGAGCAGTACTTC
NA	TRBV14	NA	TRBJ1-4	CASSLFRERGEKLFF	TGTGCCAGCAGCCTATTCAGGGAACGCGGTGAAAAACTGTTTTTT
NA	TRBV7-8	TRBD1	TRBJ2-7	CASSFTGGWDEQYF	TGTGCCAGCAGCTTCACAGGGGGGTGGGACGAGCAGTACTTC
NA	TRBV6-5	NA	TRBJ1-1	CASSYSAARGTEAFF	TGTGCCAGCAGTTACTCGGCGGCCCGGGGGACTGAAGCTTTCTTT
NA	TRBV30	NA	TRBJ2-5	CAWSWGPQETQYF	TGTGCCTGGAGTTGGGGGCCCCAAGAGACCCAGTACTTC
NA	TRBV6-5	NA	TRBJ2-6	CASSSRGSGANVLTF	TGTGCCAGCAGCTCCAGAGGATCTGGGGCCAACGTCCTGACTTTC
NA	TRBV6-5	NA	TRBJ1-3	CASSTVGNTIYF	TGTGCCAGCAGTACAGTTGGAAACACCATATATTTT
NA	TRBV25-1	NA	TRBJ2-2	CASSDFTGELFF	TGTGCCAGCAGTGACTTCACCGGGGAGCTGTTTTTT
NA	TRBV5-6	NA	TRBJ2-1	CASSPGLAAANEQFF	TGTGCCAGCAGCCCCGGATTAGCGGCGGCCAATGAGCAGTTCTTC
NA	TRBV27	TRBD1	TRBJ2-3	CASSFGTGTDTQYF	TGTGCCAGCAGTTTCGGGACAGGGACAGATACGCAGTATTTT
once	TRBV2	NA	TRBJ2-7	CASSEMVEQYF	TGTGCCAGCAGTGAGATGGTCGAGCAGTACTTC
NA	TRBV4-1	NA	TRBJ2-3	CASSQDNKRGTDTQYF	TGCGCCAGCAGCCAAGATAATAAGCGGGGCACAGATACGCAGTATTTT
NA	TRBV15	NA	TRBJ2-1	CATSSLNEQFF	TGTGCCACCAGCAGCCTCAATGAGCAGTTCTTC
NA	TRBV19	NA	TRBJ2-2	CASSMGGSAGELFF	TGTGCCAGTAGTATGGGGGGCAGCGCCGGGGAGCTGTTTTTT
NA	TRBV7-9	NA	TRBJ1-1	CASSFTANTEAFF	TGTGCCAGCAGCTTCACAGCGAACACTGAAGCTTTCTTT
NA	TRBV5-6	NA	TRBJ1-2	CASSLKSRGRNYGYTF	TGTGCCAGCAGCTTGAAATCGAGGGGTAGAAACTATGGCTACACCTTC
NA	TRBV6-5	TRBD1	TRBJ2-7	CASSYGQGNYEQYF	TGTGCCAGCAGTTACGGACAGGGGAACTACGAGCAGTACTTC
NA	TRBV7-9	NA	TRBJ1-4	CASSLMGEKLFF	TGTGCCAGCAGCCTTATGGGCGAAAAACTGTTTTTT
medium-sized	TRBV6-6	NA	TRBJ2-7	CASGWGGGGYEQYF	TGTGCCAGCGGCTGGGGAGGGGGCGGCTACGAGCAGTACTTC
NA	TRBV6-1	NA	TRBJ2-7	CASIPRGGLAYEQYF	TGTGCCAGCATTCCCCGTGGGGGACTGGCCTACGAGCAGTACTTC
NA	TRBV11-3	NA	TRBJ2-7	CASSFSGRSYEQYF	TGTGCCAGCAGCTTTAGCGGCCGCTCCTACGAGCAGTACTTC
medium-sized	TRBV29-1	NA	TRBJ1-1	CSVKGGNTEAFF	TGCAGTGTAAAGGGAGGGAACACTGAAGCTTTCTTT
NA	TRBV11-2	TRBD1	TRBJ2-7	CASSPRTGTYEQYF	TGTGCCAGCAGCCCTCGGACAGGGACCTACGAGCAGTACTTC
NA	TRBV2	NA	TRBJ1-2	CASSEEARYGYTF	TGTGCCAGCAGTGAAGAGGCAAGATATGGCTACACCTTC
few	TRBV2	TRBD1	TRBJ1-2	CASSGDRGDGYTF	TGTGCCAGCAGTGGGGACAGGGGTGATGGCTACACCTTC
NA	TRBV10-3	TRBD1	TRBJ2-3	CAISEDTQGVAQYF	TGTGCCATCAGTGAGGATACACAGGGGGTGGCGCAGTATTTT
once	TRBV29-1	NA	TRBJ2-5	CSVEDSGRIETQYF	TGCAGCGTTGAAGACTCGGGACGAATAGAGACCCAGTACTTC
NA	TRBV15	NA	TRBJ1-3	CATSRATGATGNTIYF	TGTGCCACCAGCAGAGCAACGGGGGCTACTGGAAACACCATATATTTT
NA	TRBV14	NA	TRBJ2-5	CASSQARGQKGETQYF	TGTGCCAGCAGCCAAGCTCGGGGGCAGAAGGGAGAGACCCAGTACTTC
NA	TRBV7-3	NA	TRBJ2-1	CASSLTGGALGHNEQFF	TGTGCCAGCAGCTTAACGGGGGGGGCGCTAGGCCACAATGAGCAGTTCTTC
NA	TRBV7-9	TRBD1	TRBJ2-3	CASSLLIRQGAGDTQYF	TGTGCCAGCAGCTTACTAATCCGCCAGGGGGCAGGAGATACGCAGTATTTT
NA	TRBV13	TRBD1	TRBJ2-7	CASSLDPGQGAPYEQYF	TGTGCCAGCAGCTTAGACCCGGGACAGGGAGCCCCCTACGAGCAGTACTTC
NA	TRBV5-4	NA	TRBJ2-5	CASSSRQFQETQYF	TGTGCCAGCAGCTCCCGACAGTTCCAAGAGACCCAGTACTTC
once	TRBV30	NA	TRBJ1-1	CAWSVFGDEAFF	TGTGCCTGGAGTGTATTCGGTGATGAAGCTTTCTTT
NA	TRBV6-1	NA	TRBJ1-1	CASQGYTEAFF	TGTGCCTCCCAGGGATACACTGAAGCTTTCTTT
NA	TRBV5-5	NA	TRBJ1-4	CASSLGGIGEKLFF	TGTGCCAGCAGCTTGGGAGGGATCGGCGAAAAACTGTTTTTT
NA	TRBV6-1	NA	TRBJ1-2	CASSVTGANYGYTF	TGTGCCAGCAGTGTGACAGGAGCTAACTATGGCTACACCTTC
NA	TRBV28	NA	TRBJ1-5	CASSLYPAGVYSNQPQHF	TGTGCCAGCAGTTTATACCCCGCAGGGGTTTATAGCAATCAGCCCCAGCATTTT
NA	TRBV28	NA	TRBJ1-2	CASSWGYGYTF	TGTGCCAGCAGTTGGGGCTATGGCTACACCTTC
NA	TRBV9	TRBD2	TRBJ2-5	CASSAGTSGVPGETQYF	TGTGCCAGCAGCGCCGGGACTAGCGGGGTTCCTGGGGAGACCCAGTACTTC
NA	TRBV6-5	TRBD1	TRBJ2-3	CASRPRQGETDTQYF	TGTGCCAGCAGACCCAGACAGGGAGAAACAGATACGCAGTATTTT
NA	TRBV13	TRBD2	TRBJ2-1	CASSFLSLAGGNNEQFF	TGTGCCAGCAGCTTCCTTTCACTAGCGGGGGGAAACAATGAGCAGTTCTTC
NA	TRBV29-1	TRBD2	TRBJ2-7	CSVGTSGSTVYSYEQYF	TGCAGCGTTGGGACTAGCGGGAGCACCGTCTACTCCTACGAGCAGTACTTC
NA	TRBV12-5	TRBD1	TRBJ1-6	CASGLGQGGNSPLHF	TGTGCTAGTGGTTTAGGACAGGGCGGGAATTCACCCCTCCACTTT